This T cell receptor beta chain was identified in a study of control samples from healthy donors and cancer patients (dated by TCRdb to 2020 to 2022). To note about this clone: Its antigen target is currently unknown. Base qualities are not provided; no much larger clone lies one nucleotide away.

The V end loses 8 bases and the J end loses 7 bases, and a stretch of 11 bases separates them. From the cysteine through the phenylalanine, the CDR3 covers 12 amino acids. Of all the DNA, just the CDR3 is kept, 36 bases in frame from base 1. The germline V gene supplies CDR1 SNHLY and CDR2 FYNNEI. Libraries came from the immunoSEQ multiplex PCR assay. The immuneACCESS repertoire file appears here via TCRdb, limited to in-frame rearrangements. These files lack a portion of the clones; in checked studies, under half of the deficit traces to unresolved V genes, and the cause of the others is not known. The sample yields roughly 64,000 clones; around nine tenths were counted once. Jointly, the top ten make up 1.2% of the sample.

The sequencing input was PBMCs. This TCR derives from a woman between 45 and 65 years old with colorectal cancer. The chain is assembled from TRBV2 and TRBJ2-2; no D gene can be assigned with confidence. The CDR3 reads CASGGDGGELFF. The nucleotide sequence is TGTGCCAGCGGTGGGGATGGCGGGGAGCTGTTTTTT.